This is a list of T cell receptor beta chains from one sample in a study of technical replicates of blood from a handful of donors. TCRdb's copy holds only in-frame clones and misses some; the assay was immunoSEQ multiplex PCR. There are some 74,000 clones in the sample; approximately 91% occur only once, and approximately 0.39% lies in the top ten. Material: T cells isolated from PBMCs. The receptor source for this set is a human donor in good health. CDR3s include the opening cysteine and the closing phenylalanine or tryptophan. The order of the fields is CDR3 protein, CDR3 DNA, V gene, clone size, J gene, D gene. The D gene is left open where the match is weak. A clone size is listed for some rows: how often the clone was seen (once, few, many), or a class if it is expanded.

CASSFGLSGELFF TGTGCCAGCAGCTTTGGACTCTCCGGGGAGCTGTTTTTT TRBV5-5 . TRBJ2-2 .
CASSSPYRELFF TGTGCCAGCAGTTCCCCTTACAGGGAGCTGTTTTTT TRBV28 . TRBJ2-2 .
CATGDRVSYNEQFF TGTGCCACAGGGGACAGGGTATCCTACAATGAGCAGTTCTTC TRBV10-3 . TRBJ2-1 TRBD1
CASSLSVTGLRASYEQYF TGTGCCAGCAGCTTATCAGTGACAGGGCTTAGGGCGTCCTACGAGCAGTACTTC TRBV11-1 . TRBJ2-7 TRBD1
CASRLTGYEQYF TGTGCCAGCAGATTAACGGGCTACGAGCAGTACTTC TRBV5-8 . TRBJ2-7 .
CASSSGVDTEAFF TGTGCCAGCAGTTCCGGGGTGGACACTGAAGCTTTCTTT TRBV7-7 few TRBJ1-1 .
CASRQGETEAFF TGTGCCAGCAGACAGGGCGAGACTGAAGCTTTCTTT TRBV10-3 few TRBJ1-1 TRBD1
CASSVGTSGKKEQFF TGTGCCAGCAGCGTAGGGACTAGCGGGAAAAAGGAGCAGTTCTTC TRBV9 . TRBJ2-1 TRBD2
CSVYVGRGTEAFF TGCAGCGTTTACGTCGGCAGGGGCACTGAAGCTTTCTTT TRBV29-1 few TRBJ1-1 .
CASSSSANQPQHF TGTGCCAGCAGCTCCTCTGCGAATCAGCCCCAGCATTTT TRBV5-6 . TRBJ1-5 .
CASSYSSSVPYNEQFF TGTGCCAGCAGTTACTCTTCTAGCGTGCCCTACAATGAGCAGTTCTTC TRBV6-5 . TRBJ2-1 .
CASSAGDGLQGEQFF TGCGCCAGCAGCGCAGGGGATGGACTTCAGGGTGAGCAGTTCTTC TRBV5-1 . TRBJ2-1 .
CASSHPGGSSYNEQFF TGTGCCAGCAGTCACCCGGGGGGCAGCTCCTACAATGAGCAGTTCTTC TRBV2 . TRBJ2-1 .
CASSEVGGTAEGYTF TGTGCCAGCAGTGAAGTAGGAGGGACGGCCGAGGGCTACACCTTC TRBV2 . TRBJ1-2 .
CASVRGSNEKLFF TGTGCCAGTGTCAGGGGAAGTAATGAAAAACTGTTTTTT TRBV19 . TRBJ1-4 .
CASSVGAANEQFF TGTGCCAGCAGCGTAGGAGCGGCCAATGAGCAGTTCTTC TRBV9 . TRBJ2-1 .